A selection of T cell receptor beta chains follows, all from one sample in a study of cytomegalovirus exposure and HLA in healthy donors. Data came from immunoSEQ multiplex PCR; TCRdb stores just in-frame clones and leaves some out. Found here are 150,000 to 200,000 clones, 78% of them singletons; the top ten hold 4.5% to 7.5%. Sequencing was performed on PBMCs. These receptors originate from a woman in her twenties or thirties in good health and CMV-seropositive. CDR3s include the opening cysteine and the closing phenylalanine or tryptophan. Fields, in order: clone size, J gene, V gene, D gene, CDR3 length, CDR3 DNA, CDR3 protein. D genes are given only for firm matches. Size values are once, few and many counts, or a class for expanded clones, and some rows have none.

>-|TRBJ2-7|TRBV7-9|TRBD2|16
TGTGCCAGCAGCGCGGGACTAGCGGACTTACCCTACGAGCAGTACTTC
CASSAGLADLPYEQYF
>-|TRBJ1-2|TRBV7-6|-|15
TGTGCCAGCAGCCCCAGGCGGGACCCCCTATATGGCTACACCTTC
CASSPRRDPLYGYTF
>-|TRBJ1-1|TRBV6-5|TRBD1|15
TGTGCCTCCCTCCCCCGGGACAGATTGAACACTGAAGCTTTCTTT
CASLPRDRLNTEAFF
>-|TRBJ2-3|TRBV6-4|TRBD2|16
TGTGCCAGCATTCCTGCCGGGGGGGGAATCACAGATACGCAGTATTTT
CASIPAGGGITDTQYF
>-|TRBJ2-1|TRBV6-5|-|10
TGTGCCACGAAACAGGGTCGGCAGTTCTTC
CATKQGRQFF
>-|TRBJ2-5|TRBV19|TRBD1|13
TGTGCCAGTAGTTTGGACAGGGAAGAGACCCAGTACTTC
CASSLDREETQYF
>-|TRBJ1-2|TRBV20-1|-|8
TGCAGTGCTCTTGGCTACACCTTC
CSALGYTF
>once|TRBJ2-7|TRBV7-8|-|15
TGTGCCAGCGGACCATTCAACGGGGGTGAGGACGAGCAGTACTTC
CASGPFNGGEDEQYF
>-|TRBJ1-1|TRBV2|-|12
TGTGCCTCCCAAAACTCGAACACTGAAGCTTTCTTT
CASQNSNTEAFF
>-|TRBJ1-1|TRBV29-1|TRBD1|13
TGCAGCGGGAGACAGGGCACTGGCACTGAAGCTTTCTTT
CSGRQGTGTEAFF
>-|TRBJ1-2|TRBV7-8|-|15
TGTGCCAGCAGCTTAAGGTCGCCGGCAGGGGACGGCTACACCTTC
CASSLRSPAGDGYTF
>-|TRBJ1-2|TRBV13|-|15
TGTGCCAGCAGCTTAGGAGTGGCATGGGCACATGGCTACACCTTC
CASSLGVAWAHGYTF
>-|TRBJ1-5|TRBV14|-|14
TGTGCCAGCAGCCGCAGACAGGCCAATCAGCCCCAGCATTTT
CASSRRQANQPQHF
>-|TRBJ2-1|TRBV7-9|-|16
TGTGCCAGCAGCTTAAGCCAGCGACCCTCCTACAATGAGCAGTTCTTC
CASSLSQRPSYNEQFF
>-|TRBJ2-7|TRBV5-1|TRBD1|16
TGCGCCAGCAGCTTGGATTCTGTGGGACAGAGAGGCGAGCAGTACTTC
CASSLDSVGQRGEQYF
>few|TRBJ1-1|TRBV6-6|-|13
TGTGCCAGCAGTCAACAAATGCCCACTGAAGCTTTCTTT
CASSQQMPTEAFF
>-|TRBJ1-2|TRBV7-9|-|14
TGTGCCAGCAGCTTAGTGTTAGGGGGCTATGGCTACACCTTC
CASSLVLGGYGYTF
>-|TRBJ2-6|TRBV10-3|-|15
TGTGCCATCAGTGGGGACTCCGATGGGGCCAACGTCCTGACTTTC
CAISGDSDGANVLTF
>-|TRBJ1-1|TRBV2|-|15
TGTGCCAGCAGTGAAAAGGGGCTCGAGAACACTGAAGCTTTCTTT
CASSEKGLENTEAFF
>-|TRBJ1-5|TRBV7-7|-|15
TGTGCTAGCAGCTGGCCGGGCTGGACTAGTCAGCCCCAGCATTTT
CASSWPGWTSQPQHF
>-|TRBJ2-1|TRBV28|-|12
TGTGCCAGCAGGGGGACTTTGGGTGAGCAGTTCTTC
CASRGTLGEQFF
>-|TRBJ2-5|TRBV27|TRBD2|16
TGTGCCAGCAGTTTCGGACTAGTAATTGGCCAAGAGACCCAGTACTTC
CASSFGLVIGQETQYF
>-|TRBJ2-3|TRBV19|TRBD2|15
TGTGCCAGTAGTATAGCTAGCGGAACCACAGATACGCAGTATTTT
CASSIASGTTDTQYF
>-|TRBJ1-1|TRBV5-1|-|14
TGCGCCAGCAGCAAATTTACAGTGAACACTGAAGCTTTCTTT
CASSKFTVNTEAFF
>-|TRBJ1-1|TRBV6-1|-|14
TGTGCCAGCAGGGGGGGACGGATGGAATTTGAAGCTTTCTTT
CASRGGRMEFEAFF
>few|TRBJ1-2|TRBV10-2|TRBD1|13
TGCGCCAGCATCCCGGACAGGAACTATGGCTACACCTTC
CASIPDRNYGYTF
>-|TRBJ1-4|TRBV7-8|-|13
TGTGCCAGCAGCTTTCGGGGTCTCGAAAAACTGTTTTTT
CASSFRGLEKLFF
>-|TRBJ2-2|TRBV7-6|TRBD2|17
TGTGCCAGCAGCTCTACGGCTAGCGGGAGGACGGCCGGGGAGCTGTTTTTT
CASSSTASGRTAGELFF
>-|TRBJ1-2|TRBV11-2|TRBD1|15
TGTGCCAGCAGCTTCGGACAGGGTCCTAACTATGGCTACACCTTC
CASSFGQGPNYGYTF
>-|TRBJ1-1|TRBV18|TRBD1|14
TGTGCCAGCTCAATGACAGGGCGAGACACTGAAGCTTTCTTT
CASSMTGRDTEAFF
>few|TRBJ1-2|TRBV5-4|-|13
TGTGCCAGCAGCTTGACAGAGGGCTATGGCTACACCTTC
CASSLTEGYGYTF
>few|TRBJ2-7|TRBV6-1|TRBD1|14
TGTGCCAGCGGCTGGCGGGACAGGGGGCGAGAGCAGTACTTC
CASGWRDRGREQYF
>-|TRBJ2-7|TRBV2|TRBD2|14
TGTGCCAGCACCTTCCAGGGAGGGCCCTACGAGCAGTACTTC
CASTFQGGPYEQYF
>-|TRBJ1-4|TRBV28|TRBD1|14
TGTGCCAGCAGTCGGACAGGGTGGGACGAAAAACTGTTTTTT
CASSRTGWDEKLFF
>-|TRBJ2-5|TRBV5-1|-|14
TGCGCCAGCGGGCCGGGGGTCACGTCGGAGACCCAGTACTTC
CASGPGVTSETQYF
>-|TRBJ2-3|TRBV7-9|TRBD2|18
TGTGCCAGCAGCTTAGAAGAGGGACTAGCGGGGGTGGTAGATACGCAGTATTTT
CASSLEEGLAGVVDTQYF
>-|TRBJ2-1|TRBV4-3|TRBD2|14
TGCGCCAGCAGCCAAGTTAGCGGGGGTAATGAGCAGTTCTTC
CASSQVSGGNEQFF
>few|TRBJ2-5|TRBV13|TRBD2|15
TGTGCCAGCAGCCCGAGACTAGCGGAGCAAGAGACCCAGTACTTC
CASSPRLAEQETQYF
>-|TRBJ2-7|TRBV6-5|TRBD1|12
TGTGCCAGCAGAGAGGGGGCAGGGGAGCAGTACTTC
CASREGAGEQYF
>-|TRBJ2-1|TRBV2|TRBD2|16
TGTGCCAGCAGTCGCCGCCTAGCGGGAGGTTGGAATGAGCAGTTCTTC
CASSRRLAGGWNEQFF
>-|TRBJ1-2|TRBV2|-|11
TGTGCCAGCAGCGAGGCCTATGGCTACACCTTC
CASSEAYGYTF
>-|TRBJ1-5|TRBV6-5|-|15
TGTGCCAGCAGGCTGACAGCGTATAGCAATCAGCCCCAGCATTTT
CASRLTAYSNQPQHF
>-|TRBJ2-5|TRBV6-1|TRBD1|15
TGTGCCAGCAGTGGCTGGACAGGGACAGGAGAGACCCAGTACTTC
CASSGWTGTGETQYF
>-|TRBJ2-5|TRBV7-2|TRBD2|16
TGTGCCAGCAGCTCCCTACTAGCGGGAGGCCCAGAGACCCAGTACTTC
CASSSLLAGGPETQYF
>-|TRBJ2-3|TRBV6-5|TRBD2|15
TGTGCCAGCAAGTTTGGGGGGAGGGTGGCAGATACGCAGTATTTT
CASKFGGRVADTQYF
>-|TRBJ2-1|TRBV6-4|-|11
TGTGCCGTGGACTCATACAATGAGCAGTTCTTC
CAVDSYNEQFF
>-|TRBJ2-2|TRBV7-3|TRBD2|14
TGTGCCAGCAGCTCGGGGGGGGACACCGGGGAGCTGTTTTTT
CASSSGGDTGELFF
>-|TRBJ1-5|TRBV18|TRBD1|16
TGTGCCAGCTCTCCGACAGGGACTTATAGCAATCAGCCCCAGCATTTT
CASSPTGTYSNQPQHF
>-|TRBJ2-7|TRBV4-2|-|14
TGTGCCAGCAGCCAAGAAGTCGTCGGTTACGAGCAGTACTTC
CASSQEVVGYEQYF
>-|TRBJ2-7|TRBV29-1|-|13
TGCAGCGTTGGGCAGGCAGGATCCTACGAGCAGTACTTC
CSVGQAGSYEQYF
>-|TRBJ2-7|TRBV25-1|-|16
TGTGCCAGCAGTGAATTGGGGGGATTGGGGACCTACGAGCAGTACTTC
CASSELGGLGTYEQYF
>-|TRBJ2-3|TRBV9|TRBD1|16
TGTGCCAGCAGCGTAGGAGGGACAGGGTCAAGGAATACGCAGTATTTT
CASSVGGTGSRNTQYF
>-|TRBJ1-4|TRBV10-3|TRBD1|15
TGTGCCAGCAGGGACAGGGCTTCAACTAATGAAAAACTGTTTTTT
CASRDRASTNEKLFF